This is a list of T cell receptor beta chains from one sample in a study of control samples from healthy donors and cancer patients. Using immunoSEQ multiplex PCR, the repertoire was profiled, and TCRdb retains in-frame clones only, with some absent. The table records 150,000 or so clones, more than 85% of them present only once. The specimen sequenced was blood. These TCRs come from a man younger than 35 in good health. Each CDR3 is given without its conserved first and last residue.

J gene: TRBJ1-2; V gene: TRBV2; CDR3 protein: ASSEAPKGNYGYT
J gene: TRBJ2-7; V gene: TRBV10-3; CDR3 protein: AISESGTGDEQY
J gene: TRBJ1-1; V gene: TRBV14; CDR3 protein: ASSQGRGTEAF
J gene: TRBJ2-7; V gene: TRBV5-1; CDR3 protein: ASSPRGYEQY
J gene: TRBJ1-1; V gene: TRBV4-1; CDR3 protein: ASSQVTGLPEAF
J gene: TRBJ2-7; V gene: TRBV5-6; CDR3 protein: ASSPLGTPHEQY
J gene: TRBJ2-1; V gene: TRBV29-1; CDR3 protein: STTGTSSNRNDNEQF
J gene: TRBJ2-4; V gene: TRBV18; CDR3 protein: ASSPGDAPNIQY
J gene: TRBJ1-2; V gene: TRBV7-8; CDR3 protein: ASSLTQGAYLDYT
J gene: TRBJ2-5; V gene: TRBV6-1; CDR3 protein: ASSALTASGGAGETQY
J gene: TRBJ1-1; V gene: TRBV15; CDR3 protein: ATSRNRDREAEAF
J gene: TRBJ1-1; V gene: TRBV19; CDR3 protein: ASSIDAEGMNTEAF
J gene: TRBJ2-1; V gene: TRBV5-4; CDR3 protein: ASSLGPGTNEQF
J gene: TRBJ2-7; V gene: TRBV5-1; CDR3 protein: ASSSSLGLREGEQY
J gene: TRBJ2-6; V gene: TRBV18; CDR3 protein: ASSPVGAGANVLT
J gene: TRBJ2-1; V gene: TRBV30; CDR3 protein: AWSLGLVNEQF
J gene: TRBJ2-7; V gene: TRBV19; CDR3 protein: ASRNSGLDRYEQY
J gene: TRBJ1-2; V gene: TRBV30; CDR3 protein: AWRDSSKGYT
J gene: TRBJ2-1; V gene: TRBV7-2; CDR3 protein: ASSFRRLAVYNEQF
J gene: TRBJ1-2; V gene: TRBV15; CDR3 protein: ATSPIRDYGYT
J gene: TRBJ2-1; V gene: TRBV3-1/TRBV3-2; CDR3 protein: ASSQDGLAGLNEQF
J gene: TRBJ1-4; V gene: TRBV6-6; CDR3 protein: ASSRRTGDEKLF
J gene: TRBJ1-5; V gene: TRBV6-2/TRBV6-3; CDR3 protein: ASSWTAGGGQPQH
J gene: TRBJ2-7; V gene: TRBV2; CDR3 protein: ASSENSVGSYEQY
J gene: TRBJ2-1; V gene: TRBV9; CDR3 protein: ASSVAQAGVRDEQF
J gene: TRBJ2-3; V gene: TRBV5-1; CDR3 protein: ASSIAGGLDTQY
J gene: TRBJ1-1; V gene: TRBV11-2; CDR3 protein: ASSSFPTREDTEAF
J gene: TRBJ2-2; V gene: TRBV7-6; CDR3 protein: ASTTQPHGTGIPNTGELF
J gene: TRBJ1-5; V gene: TRBV6-5; CDR3 protein: ASNRDRAGQPQH
J gene: TRBJ1-2; V gene: TRBV7-9; CDR3 protein: ASSLESQTANYGYT
J gene: TRBJ2-7; V gene: TRBV12-2; CDR3 protein: ASRFLRGCGGPSYEQY
J gene: TRBJ1-6; V gene: TRBV30; CDR3 protein: AWRSSYNSPLH
J gene: TRBJ2-2; V gene: TRBV25-1; CDR3 protein: ASSEFVAGGQNTGELF
J gene: TRBJ2-5; V gene: TRBV2; CDR3 protein: ASSGGSSGGETQY
J gene: TRBJ2-7; V gene: TRBV5-1; CDR3 protein: ASSAAIGGDEQY
J gene: TRBJ1-2; V gene: TRBV30; CDR3 protein: AGGWSNYGYT
J gene: TRBJ1-2; V gene: TRBV28; CDR3 protein: ASRFTGSNYGYT
J gene: TRBJ2-1; V gene: TRBV6-4; CDR3 protein: ASSRLLAGGYNEQF
J gene: TRBJ2-3; V gene: TRBV7-2; CDR3 protein: ASRKTLSRGGRDTQY
J gene: TRBJ1-6; V gene: TRBV21-1; CDR3 protein: ASSHPGPSNSPLH
J gene: TRBJ1-2; V gene: TRBV7-9; CDR3 protein: ASSLRDRGPYGYT
J gene: TRBJ2-1; V gene: TRBV6-2/TRBV6-3; CDR3 protein: ASSYASGGRNEQF
J gene: TRBJ1-1; V gene: TRBV5-4; CDR3 protein: ASSLAETYTNTEAF
J gene: TRBJ1-3; V gene: TRBV19; CDR3 protein: ASTMDREFGNTIY
J gene: TRBJ1-3; V gene: TRBV23-1; CDR3 protein: ASSQSDSSGNTIY
J gene: TRBJ2-4; V gene: TRBV10-2; CDR3 protein: ASSGTGEKGIQY
J gene: TRBJ1-1; V gene: TRBV6-5; CDR3 protein: ASKTGDGTEAF
J gene: TRBJ2-2; V gene: TRBV2; CDR3 protein: ASSAKTSGTGELF
J gene: TRBJ1-4; V gene: TRBV13; CDR3 protein: ASRSRRGRGANEKLF
J gene: TRBJ2-5; V gene: TRBV6-6; CDR3 protein: ASLSDPASYQETQY
J gene: TRBJ1-2; V gene: TRBV29-1; CDR3 protein: SARTGLSMDYT
J gene: TRBJ1-6; V gene: TRBV7-9; CDR3 protein: ASSPQGSSYNSPLH
J gene: TRBJ1-5; V gene: TRBV5-1; CDR3 protein: ASSATGGTQPQH
J gene: TRBJ1-2; V gene: TRBV10-3; CDR3 protein: AISEIPEGTDGFGA